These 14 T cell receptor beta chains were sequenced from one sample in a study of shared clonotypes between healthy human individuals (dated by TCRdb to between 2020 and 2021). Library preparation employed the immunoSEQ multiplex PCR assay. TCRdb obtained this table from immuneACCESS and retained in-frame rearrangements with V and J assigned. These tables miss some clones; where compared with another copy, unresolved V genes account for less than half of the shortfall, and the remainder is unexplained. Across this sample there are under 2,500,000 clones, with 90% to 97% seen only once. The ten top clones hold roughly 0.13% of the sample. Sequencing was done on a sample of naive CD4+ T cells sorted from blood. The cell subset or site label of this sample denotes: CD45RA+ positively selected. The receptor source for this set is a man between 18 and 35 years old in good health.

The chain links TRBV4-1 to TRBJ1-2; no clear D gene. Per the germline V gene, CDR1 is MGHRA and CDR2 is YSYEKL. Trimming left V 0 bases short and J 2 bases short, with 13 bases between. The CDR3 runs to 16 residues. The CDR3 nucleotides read TGCGCCAGCAGCCAAGATCTGGCGCAGACCAACTATGGCTACACCTTC. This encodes CASSQDLAQTNYGYTF.

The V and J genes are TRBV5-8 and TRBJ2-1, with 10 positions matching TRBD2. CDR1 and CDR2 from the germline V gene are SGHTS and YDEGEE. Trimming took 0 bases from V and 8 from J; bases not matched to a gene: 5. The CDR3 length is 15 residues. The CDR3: CASSLGLAGDYEQFF. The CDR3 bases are TGTGCCAGCAGCTTGGGTCTAGCGGGAGACTATGAGCAGTTCTTC.

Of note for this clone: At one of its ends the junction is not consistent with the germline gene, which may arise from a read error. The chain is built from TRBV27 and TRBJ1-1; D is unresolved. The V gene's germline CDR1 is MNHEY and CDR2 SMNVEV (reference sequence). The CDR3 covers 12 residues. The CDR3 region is CASSPPSGETFF. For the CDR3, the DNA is TGTGCCAGCAGTCCCCCCAGCGGTGAAACTTTCTTT.

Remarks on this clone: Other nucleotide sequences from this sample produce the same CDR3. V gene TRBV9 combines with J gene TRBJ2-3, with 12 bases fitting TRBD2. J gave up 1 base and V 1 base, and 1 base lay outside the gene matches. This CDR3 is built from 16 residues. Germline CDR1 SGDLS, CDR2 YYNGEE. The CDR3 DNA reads TGTGCCAGCAGCGTACGGACTAGCGGGGGCACAGATACGCAGTATTTT. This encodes CASSVRTSGGTDTQYF.

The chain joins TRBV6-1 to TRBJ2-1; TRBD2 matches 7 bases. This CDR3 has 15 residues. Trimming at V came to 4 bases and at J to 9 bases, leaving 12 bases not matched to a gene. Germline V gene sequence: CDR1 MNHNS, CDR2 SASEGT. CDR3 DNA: TGTGCCAGCAGTGGCCCCGGGACTAACCGGGGTGAGCAGTTCTTC. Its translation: CASSGPGTNRGEQFF.

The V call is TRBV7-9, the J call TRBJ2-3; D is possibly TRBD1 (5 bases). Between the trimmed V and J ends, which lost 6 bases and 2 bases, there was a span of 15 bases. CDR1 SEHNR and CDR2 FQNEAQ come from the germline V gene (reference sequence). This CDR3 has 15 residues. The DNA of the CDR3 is TGTGCCAGCAGTAGCCAGACAGCATCCACAGATACGCAGTATTTT. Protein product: CASSSQTASTDTQYF.

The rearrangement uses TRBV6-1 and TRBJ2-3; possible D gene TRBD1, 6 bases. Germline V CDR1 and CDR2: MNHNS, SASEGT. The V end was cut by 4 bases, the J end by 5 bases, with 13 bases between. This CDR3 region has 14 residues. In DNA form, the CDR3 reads TGTGCCAGCAGTGTTAGGACAGAAGGAGATACGCAGTATTTT. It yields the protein CASSVRTEGDTQYF.

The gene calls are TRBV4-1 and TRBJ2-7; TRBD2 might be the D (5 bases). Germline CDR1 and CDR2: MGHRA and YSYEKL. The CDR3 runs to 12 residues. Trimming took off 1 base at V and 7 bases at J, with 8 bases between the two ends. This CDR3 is CASSQGSGEQYF. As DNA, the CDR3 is TGCGCCAGCAGCCAAGGGTCGGGAGAGCAGTACTTC.

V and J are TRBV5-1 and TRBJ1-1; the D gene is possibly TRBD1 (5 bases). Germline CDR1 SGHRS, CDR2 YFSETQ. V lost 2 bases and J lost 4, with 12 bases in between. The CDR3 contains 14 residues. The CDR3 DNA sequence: TGCGCCAGCAGCTTTCGGGGGTCTTTCACTGAAGCTTTCTTT. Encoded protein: CASSFRGSFTEAFF.

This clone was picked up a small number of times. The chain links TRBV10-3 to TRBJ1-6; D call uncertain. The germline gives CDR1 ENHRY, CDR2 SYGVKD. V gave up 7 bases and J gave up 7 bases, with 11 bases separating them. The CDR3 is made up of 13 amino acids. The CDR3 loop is CAITVGGNSPLHF. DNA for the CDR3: TGTGCCATCACGGTCGGTGGGAATTCACCCCTCCACTTT.

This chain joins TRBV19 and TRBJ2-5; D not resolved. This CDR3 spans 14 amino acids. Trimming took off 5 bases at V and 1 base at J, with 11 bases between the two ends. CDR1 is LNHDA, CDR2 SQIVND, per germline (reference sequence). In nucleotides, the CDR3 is TGTGCCAGTAGTGCTACAATGGTCCAAGAGACCCAGTACTTC. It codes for CASSATMVQETQYF.

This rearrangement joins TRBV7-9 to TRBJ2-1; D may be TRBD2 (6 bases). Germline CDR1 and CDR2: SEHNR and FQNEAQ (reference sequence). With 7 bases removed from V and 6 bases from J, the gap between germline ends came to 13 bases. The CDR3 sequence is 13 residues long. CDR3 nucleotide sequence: TGTGCCAGCATTGGGGGTAGCGGCAATGAGCAGTTCTTC. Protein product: CASIGGSGNEQFF.

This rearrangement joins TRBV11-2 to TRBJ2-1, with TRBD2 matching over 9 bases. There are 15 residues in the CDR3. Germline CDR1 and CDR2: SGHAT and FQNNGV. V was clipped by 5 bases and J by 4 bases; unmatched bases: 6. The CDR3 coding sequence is TGTGCCAGCAGCCCTAGCGGGAACCCTTACAATGAGCAGTTCTTC. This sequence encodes CASSPSGNPYNEQFF.

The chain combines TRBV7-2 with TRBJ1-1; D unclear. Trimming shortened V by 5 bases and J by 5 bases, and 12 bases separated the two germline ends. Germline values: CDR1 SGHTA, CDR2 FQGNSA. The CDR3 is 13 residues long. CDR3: CASSSAIGTEAFF. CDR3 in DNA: TGTGCCAGCAGCAGCGCCATAGGTACTGAAGCTTTCTTT.